The 20 T cell receptor beta chains below come from one sample, sequenced in a study of post-analysis software for immune sequencing data. Study conclusions and caveats: Among 5 or 6 TRBV segments more frequent in patients than controls were TRBV5-6, TRBV5-1 and TRBV20-1.

Unique molecular identifiers featured in each of the TCR beta cDNA libraries. TCRdb processed the PCR reads anew with MiXCR; each CDR3 protein has one entry. The table includes some 690,000 distinct CDR3 sequences, about 60% detected once. No cognate antigen is known for these TCRs. What was sequenced was blood. The receptors stem from a girl aged 2-10 years with multiple sclerosis.

The chain employs TRBV29-1 and TRBJ2-7, with D unresolved. Deletions cut 6 bases from V and 5 bases from J, with 11 bases between. The CDR3 extends over 11 amino acids. The V gene's germline CDR1 is SQVTM and CDR2 ANQGSEA. Written as DNA, the CDR3 is TGCAGCGTCTCTCTTTACCACGAGCAGTACTTC. Translation: CSVSLYHEQYF.

The chain joins TRBV12-3 or TRBV12-4 to TRBJ2-3; D possibly matches TRBD1 or TRBD2 (5 bases each). This CDR3 contains 14 residues. V was pared by 6 bases and J by 3 bases, with 13 bases between. The CDR3 loop is CASRGPTETDTQYF. As DNA, the CDR3 is TGTGCCAGCAGGGGACCAACAGAAACAGATACGCAGTATTTT.

In DNA form, the CDR3 reads TGCAGCGGTCAGACAGGGGGCGGCGAGCAGTACTTC. As protein: CSGQTGGGEQYF. This chain links TRBV29-1 with TRBJ2-4, with 10 bases lining up with TRBD1. The J call may be mistaken, given a closer DNA end match to TRBJ2-7. CDR1 is SQVTM, CDR2 ANQGSEA, per germline. CDR3 length equals 12 residues.

The gene calls are TRBV7-9 and TRBJ2-1; 12 bases align to TRBD2. Germline V gives CDR1 SEHNR, CDR2 FQNEAQ (reference sequence). CDR3 length: 17 amino acids. Losses at the gene ends were 5 bases for V and 7 bases for J; bases not matched to a gene: 12. The CDR3 nucleotides read TGTGCCAGCAGCCCACCCCTGACTAGCGGGAGTAGAAATGAGCAGTTCTTC. Its protein is CASSPPLTSGSRNEQFF.

This clonotype has only a few counts. The gene calls are TRBV4-1 and TRBJ2-1; tentative D call: TRBD1 (6 bases). V was clipped by 2 bases and J by 7 bases, with 21 bases between them. The germline V gene has CDR1 MGHRA and CDR2 YSYEKL. The length of the CDR3 is 17 residues. The CDR3 sequence is CASSQQPGRGSGNEQFF. The CDR3 DNA reads as TGCGCCAGCAGCCAACAGCCCGGCAGGGGTTCGGGGAATGAGCAGTTCTTC.

There are a few counts of this clonotype. The CDR3, as DNA: TGTGCCAGCAGTTTTCGGCTAGGGTCCTACGAGCAGTACTTC. Encoded protein: CASSFRLGSYEQYF. The chain joins TRBV12-3 or TRBV12-4 to TRBJ2-7; D is undetermined. Trimming took off 3 bases at V and 1 base at J, with 10 bases between the two ends. The CDR3 sequence is 14 residues long.

In its sample, this clonotype was seen a few times. In DNA, the CDR3 is TGTGCCAGCAGTTCCCTGCTAGCGCTAACAGATACGCAGTATTTT. This sequence encodes CASSSLLALTDTQYF. This rearrangement joins TRBV12-3 or TRBV12-4 to TRBJ2-3; weak D call: TRBD2 (6 bases). The CDR3 loop spans 15 amino acids. V lost 4 bases and J lost 3, with 14 bases in between.

This clonotype came up a few times. The rearrangement links TRBV10-3 to TRBJ1-1; 8 bases agree with TRBD1. Germline CDR1 and CDR2: ENHRY and SYGVKD. The CDR3 extends over 13 amino acids. V shed 7 bases and J 3 bases; nucleotides not matched to a gene: 4. The CDR3 reads CAITQTGDTEAFF. The CDR3 nucleotides are TGTGCCATCACCCAGACAGGGGACACTGAAGCTTTCTTT.

The CDR3 is CSARSPGTGVGEQYF. The CDR3 DNA reads as TGCAGTGCTAGGTCGCCGGGGACAGGCGTGGGCGAGCAGTACTTC. V and J are TRBV20-1 and TRBJ2-5, with TRBD1 matching over 8 bases. The J call may be mistaken, given a closer DNA end match to TRBJ2-7. The CDR3 is 15 amino acids. Germline V gives CDR1 DFQATT, CDR2 SNEGSKA (reference sequence).

The chain employs TRBV11-1 and TRBJ2-3; 10 nucleotides match TRBD2. CDR3 length: 21 amino acids. CDR1 and CDR2 (germline): SGHAT, FQDESV (reference sequence). The V gene end was trimmed by 6 bases and the J gene end by 0 bases; junction bases not matched to a gene: 21. CDR3 nucleotides: TGTGCCAGCAGTTCCTTATCTAGCGGGGGCGACTTCGGCGATAGCACAGATACGCAGTATTTT. This translates into CASSSLSSGGDFGDSTDTQYF. Supplemented by reference TRBV11-1 and TRBJ2-3, the full variable domain reads EAEVAQSPRYKITEKSQAVAFWCDPISGHATLYWYRQILGQGPELLVQFQDESVVDDSQLPKDRFSAERLKGVDSTLKIQPAELGDSAMYLCASSSLSSGGDFGDSTDTQYFGPGTRLTVL.

This clonotype was counted a single time. This chain links TRBV5-5 with TRBJ1-1; D not certain. Per the germline V gene, CDR1 is SGHKS and CDR2 is YYEKEE (reference sequence). The V and J ends lost 2 bases and 4 bases respectively, with 15 bases between them. This CDR3 region has 15 residues. CDR3 amino acids: CASSFSTWVLTEAFF. The CDR3 DNA is TGTGCCAGCAGCTTCAGCACCTGGGTACTCACTGAAGCTTTCTTT.

The rearrangement links TRBV10-1 to TRBJ2-1, with D perhaps TRBD1 or TRBD2 (5 bases each). Germline CDR1 WNHNN, CDR2 SYGVQD (reference sequence). This CDR3 has 16 amino acids. V lost 0 bases to trimming and J lost 9 bases, with 18 bases between them. CDR3 DNA: TGCGCCAGCAGTGAGTCGATTGCCGGGGCTAGCAGTGAGCAGTTCTTC. It specifies CASSESIAGASSEQFF.

This rearrangement joins TRBV20-1 to TRBJ2-7, with a tentative D call TRBD1 (6 bases). The V end was cut by 3 bases, the J end by 1 base, with 13 bases between. Germline V CDR1 and CDR2: DFQATT, SNEGSKA (reference sequence). The CDR3 consists of 14 residues. CDR3 DNA sequence: TGCAGTGCTAGTGGAACAGGGAAGTCCTACGAGCAGTACTTC. As protein: CSASGTGKSYEQYF.

The V gene is TRBV9, the J gene TRBJ2-3, with D unclear. This CDR3 is built from 15 residues. CDR1 and CDR2 from the germline V gene are SGDLS and YYNGEE. Trimming cost V 0 bases and J 2 bases, with 10 bases left between them. This chain's CDR3 is CASSVGPSDTDTQYF. CDR3 nucleotide sequence: TGTGCCAGCAGCGTAGGCCCTTCCGACACAGATACGCAGTATTTT.

The chain recombines TRBV7-2 with TRBJ1-2; possible D gene TRBD1, 6 bases. The CDR3 totals 13 residues. The V and J ends lost 0 bases and 11 bases respectively, with 13 bases between them. Germline assignment: CDR1 SGHTA and CDR2 FQGNSA. CDR3 in DNA: TGTGCCAGCAGCTTAGCCAGGAGCAGGGGTTACACCTTC. This codes for CASSLARSRGYTF.

This rearrangement joins TRBV20-1 to TRBJ2-1, with 9 bases that match TRBD2. CDR1 is DFQATT, CDR2 SNEGSKA, per germline (reference sequence). V lost 2 bases, J lost 3 bases, and 5 bases stayed unmatched. This CDR3 region has 15 residues. The CDR3 DNA is TGCAGTGCTAGACCCCTAGCGGGAATCTACAATGAGCAGTTCTTC. It is translated as CSARPLAGIYNEQFF.

This clonotype has more than one count but fewer than ten. This sequence joins TRBV5-1 and TRBJ2-7, with TRBD1 as a possible D gene (6 bases). Trimming shortened V by 7 bases and J by 0 bases, and 23 bases separated the two germline ends. The CDR3 runs 17 residues. The V gene's germline CDR1 is SGHRS and CDR2 YFSETQ. The CDR3 DNA reads TGCGCCAGCGCCGAAGACAGGAGATTATTAAACTCCTACGAGCAGTACTTC. Translating it yields CASAEDRRLLNSYEQYF.

Only a few counts were recorded for this clonotype. This sequence joins TRBV15 and TRBJ2-3; no clear D. The V and J ends lost 0 bases and 3 bases respectively, with 7 bases between them. There are 14 residues in the CDR3. CDR1 LNHNV and CDR2 YYDKDF come from the germline V gene (reference sequence). The CDR3 is CATSRDIVTDTQYF. DNA of the CDR3: TGTGCCACCAGCAGAGATATCGTGACAGATACGCAGTATTTT.

The V and J genes are TRBV9 and TRBJ2-5; D perhaps matches TRBD2 (5 bases). The ends were cut back, 3 bases at V and 3 bases at J, with 9 bases in the middle. Germline V gene data show CDR1 as SGDLS and CDR2 as YYNGEE. This CDR3 has 13 amino acids. The CDR3 DNA reads as TGTGCCAGCAGCGCTAGGGAGAAAGAGACCCAGTACTTC. It specifies CASSAREKETQYF.

This clonotype was detected only a few times. This chain joins TRBV2 and TRBJ2-7, with no clear D. Germline CDR1 and CDR2: SNHLY and FYNNEI. V lost 1 base, J lost 0 bases, and 10 bases lay in between. This CDR3 has 15 amino acids. Here the CDR3 reads CASSEVYPTSYEQYF. In nucleotides, the CDR3 is TGTGCCAGCAGTGAAGTATACCCTACCTCCTACGAGCAGTACTTC.